Below are 24 T cell receptor beta chains sequenced from a single sample in a study of blood T cell repertoires in COVID-19. Profiled with immunoSEQ multiplex PCR; TCRdb holds only in-frame clones, not every one. The sample includes more than 200,000 clones, about 89% of them seen just once. What was sequenced was PBMCs or T cells enriched from blood (not recorded which). These receptors were collected from a woman in her twenties or thirties who had recovered from COVID-19.

Here the CDR3 DNA reads TGTGCCAGCAGCTTAGCACAGGGGGAAACTGAAGCTTTCTTT. Its protein is CASSLAQGETEAFF. The chain has TRBV7-9 and TRBJ1-1, with 8 bases fitting TRBD1. CDR1 is SEHNR, CDR2 FQNEAQ, per germline (reference sequence). V lost 0 bases and J lost 5; bases outside the gene matches: 2. This CDR3 is built from 14 residues. Full variable domain (rest looked up from reference TRBV7-9 and TRBJ1-1): DTGVSQNPRHKITKRGQNVTFRCDPISEHNRLYWYRQTLGQGPEFLTYFQNEAQLEKSRLLSDRFSAERPKGSFSTLEIQRTEQGDSAMYLCASSLAQGETEAFFGQGTRLTVV.

The J gene is TRBJ1-5, the V gene TRBV6-2 or TRBV6-3, with D unresolved. Between the trimmed V and J ends, which lost 5 bases and 2 bases, there was a span of 19 bases. The CDR3 has 17 amino acids. Germline CDR1 reads MNHEY; CDR2 reads SVGEGT. This CDR3 reads CASSPSHRLVGNQPQHF. As DNA, the CDR3 is TGTGCCAGCAGTCCATCACACCGACTCGTAGGCAATCAGCCCCAGCATTTT.

J is TRBJ1-1 and V is TRBV7-3; possibly TRBD1 for D (5 bases). V lost 4 bases and J lost 4, with 10 bases in between. This CDR3 has 13 amino acids. CDR1 is SGHTA and CDR2 is FQGTGA in the germline V gene. The CDR3: CASSSPQGTEAFF. DNA of the CDR3: TGTGCCAGCAGCTCCCCCCAGGGCACTGAAGCTTTCTTT.

V usage is TRBV28 and J usage is TRBJ2-7; TRBD1 might be the D (5 bases). CDR1 is MDHEN, CDR2 SYDVKM, per germline. The V gene lost 2 bases and the J gene lost 5 bases, with 19 bases spanning the gap. This CDR3 has 16 residues. In DNA, the CDR3 is TGTGCCAGCAGTTTAGGCGACGCAGGGCGAAGGGACGAGCAGTACTTC. This codes for CASSLGDAGRRDEQYF.

This sequence joins TRBV19 and TRBJ2-1; 8 positions match TRBD1. The CDR3 spans 15 residues. The germline gives CDR1 LNHDA, CDR2 SQIVND (reference sequence). J was trimmed by 5 bases and V by 4 bases; bases with no gene match: 7. The CDR3 is CASSTPGQGNNEQFF. The CDR3 DNA is TGTGCCAGTAGTACCCCCGGACAGGGAAACAATGAGCAGTTCTTC.

This chain uses TRBV9 with TRBJ2-5, with TRBD2 matching over 7 bases. V was clipped by 3 bases and J by 4 bases; unmatched bases: 12. Germline V gene lookup returns CDR1 SGDLS and CDR2 YYNGEE. The CDR3 consists of 16 residues. CDR3 DNA sequence: TGTGCCAGCAGCGCGGGGGAGGCTAGCGGTGCAGAGACCCAGTACTTC. This codes for CASSAGEASGAETQYF.

The chain has TRBV6-2 or TRBV6-3 and TRBJ1-5; 9 bases line up with TRBD1. The CDR3 contains 15 residues. V was clipped by 2 bases and J by 1 base; unmatched bases: 0. Per the germline V gene, CDR1 is MNHEY and CDR2 is SVGEGT. CDR3 residues: CASSYGTGSNQPQHF. CDR3 nucleotide sequence: TGTGCCAGCAGTTACGGGACAGGGAGCAATCAGCCCCAGCATTTT.

This clone was recorded only once. The chain recombines TRBV5-1 with TRBJ1-4; 11 bases agree with TRBD1. The CDR3 totals 15 residues. In germline, CDR1 is SGHRS, CDR2 YFSETQ. Trimming cost V 3 bases and J 6 bases; bases outside gene matches: 4. CDR3 loop: CASSSGTGGYEKLFF. DNA for the CDR3: TGCGCCAGCAGCTCAGGGACAGGGGGTTATGAAAAACTGTTTTTT.

V is TRBV19 and J is TRBJ2-1; TRBD2 matches at 14 bases. Germline trimming cut 0 bases from V and 3 bases from J; bases unmatched to any gene: 13. The CDR3 totals 21 residues. Per germline, CDR1 LNHDA and CDR2 SQIVND (reference sequence). The CDR3 DNA is TGTGCCAGTAGTATAGATCAATCCCGGACTAGCGGGAGGCACGGCTACAATGAGCAGTTCTTC. It translates to CASSIDQSRTSGRHGYNEQFF.

This clone appeared a few times. V and J are TRBV2 and TRBJ1-2; 8 bases match TRBD1. This CDR3 has 13 residues. In germline, CDR1 is SNHLY, CDR2 FYNNEI. The V segment lost 7 bases and the J segment 4 bases; nucleotides outside the gene matches: 5. This CDR3 is CASNLGQAYGYTF. For the CDR3, the DNA is TGTGCCAGCAATTTGGGACAGGCCTATGGCTACACCTTC.

This chain joins TRBV6-1 and TRBJ2-5; 9 bases are shared with TRBD1. The V gene end was trimmed by 3 bases and the J gene end by 1 base; junction bases not matched to a gene: 0. Germline loops: CDR1 MNHNS, CDR2 SASEGT. The CDR3 is 14 residues long. The chain's CDR3 is CASSETGGQETQYF. For the CDR3, the DNA is TGTGCCAGCAGTGAGACAGGGGGCCAAGAGACCCAGTACTTC.

V usage is TRBV18 and J usage is TRBJ1-1; D perhaps matches TRBD1 (5 bases). Germline CDR1 KGHSH, CDR2 LQKENI. V was cut by 5 bases and J by 2 bases, with 15 bases left in between. The CDR3 is made up of 15 amino acids. The chain's CDR3 is CASSSGPQVNTEAFF. For the CDR3, the DNA is TGTGCCAGCTCATCAGGACCACAGGTTAACACTGAAGCTTTCTTT. Full variable domain (remainder filled in from reference TRBV18 and TRBJ1-1): NAGVMQNPRHLVRRRGQEARLRCSPMKGHSHVYWYRQLPEEGLKFMVYLQKENIIDESGMPKERFSAEFPKEGPSILRIQQVVRGDSAAYFCASSSGPQVNTEAFFGQGTRLTVV.

The chain is built from TRBV11-2 and TRBJ1-2; D call uncertain. Germline V gene lookup returns CDR1 SGHAT and CDR2 FQNNGV. Trimming removed 1 base from V and 8 bases from J, with 14 bases in between. This CDR3 is built from 14 residues. The chain's CDR3 is CASSLGPDISGYTF. The CDR3 coding sequence is TGTGCCAGCAGCTTAGGGCCCGATATATCGGGCTACACCTTC.

This chain connects TRBV18 to TRBJ2-5; D possibly corresponds to TRBD1 (5 bases). The CDR3 totals 13 residues. Germline loops: CDR1 KGHSH, CDR2 LQKENI. V was clipped by 3 bases and J by 4 bases, with 9 bases between them. The CDR3 DNA reads TGTGCCAGCTCACCCCGACAGATAGAGACCCAGTACTTC. Its translation: CASSPRQIETQYF.

This clone has only one observation. The chain is built from TRBV28 and TRBJ1-2; TRBD1 is a possible D gene (6 bases). The CDR3 is 12 amino acids. V was cut by 10 bases and J by 10 bases, with 19 bases left in between. Germline V gene lookup returns CDR1 MDHEN and CDR2 SYDVKM. The CDR3 loop reads CATHFLQGFYTF. The CDR3 DNA reads as TGTGCCACTCACTTTTTACAGGGCTTCTACACCTTC.

The chain is built from TRBV5-1 and TRBJ1-2; a weak D match, TRBD1 (6 bases). The CDR3 is 19 residues long. The germline V and J ends were trimmed by 0 bases and 5 bases, with 26 bases remaining between them. Per germline, CDR1 SGHRS and CDR2 YFSETQ. CDR3 residues: CASSLAVGSLLERGYGYTF. CDR3 nucleotide sequence: TGCGCCAGCAGCTTGGCGGTGGGGAGCCTACTTGAGAGGGGGTATGGCTACACCTTC.

The chain joins TRBV7-5 to TRBJ1-2; the D call of TRBD1 is as the table states it, not checked on the DNA. TRBV7-5 is noted as a pseudogene. This CDR3 is built from 15 residues. The CDR3 reads CARSLGTGANYGYTF. CDR3 nucleotides: TGTGCCAGAAGCCTCGGGACAGGGGCTAACTATGGCTACACCTTC.

This clone was seen a single time. This rearrangement joins TRBV19 to TRBJ2-1; TRBD1 matches 11 bases. CDR3 size: 13 residues. CDR1 and CDR2 from the germline V gene are LNHDA and SQIVND (reference sequence). The ends lost 8 bases at V and 7 bases at J; junction bases unmatched: 4. CDR3 sequence: CASRDRGTNEQFF. In DNA form, the CDR3 reads TGTGCCAGTCGGGACAGGGGGACGAATGAGCAGTTCTTC.

The J gene is TRBJ1-1, the V gene TRBV28; D unresolved. Germline V CDR1 and CDR2: MDHEN, SYDVKM. Trimming cost V 7 bases and J 1 base, with 4 bases left between them. This CDR3 is built from 11 residues. CDR3 loop: CASTGNTEAFF. For the CDR3, the DNA is TGTGCCAGCACGGGGAACACTGAAGCTTTCTTT. The full variable domain, with the rest looked up from reference TRBV28 and TRBJ1-1, is DVKVTQSSRYLVKRTGEKVFLECVQDMDHENMFWYRQDPGLGLRLIYFSYDVKMKEKGDIPEGYSVSREKKERFSLILESASTNQTSMYLCASTGNTEAFFGQGTRLTVV.

This chain connects TRBV7-8 to TRBJ2-3; 7 nucleotides line up with TRBD1. The trim removed 5 bases at V and 5 bases at J, leaving 7 bases unmatched. The V gene's germline CDR1 is SGHVS and CDR2 FQNEAQ. This CDR3 spans 14 amino acids. CDR3 loop: CASSPEAGGDTQYF. CDR3 bases: TGTGCCAGCAGCCCAGAGGCAGGGGGAGATACGCAGTATTTT.

This clone was seen just once. The gene calls are TRBV19 and TRBJ2-1, with D perhaps matching TRBD2 (6 bases). Trimming took off 3 bases at V and 0 bases at J, with 9 bases between the two ends. The CDR3 extends over 15 amino acids. Germline V CDR1 and CDR2: LNHDA, SQIVND (reference sequence). In nucleotides, the CDR3 is TGTGCCAGTAGTATTAGCGGTTACTCCTACAATGAGCAGTTCTTC. This encodes CASSISGYSYNEQFF.

The CDR3 is CASSVGQGHGYTF. Written as DNA, the CDR3 is TGTGCCAGCAGCGTTGGACAGGGGCATGGCTACACCTTC. V is TRBV9 and J is TRBJ1-2, with 9 bases identical to TRBD1. V trimming: 2 bases; J trimming: 6 bases; junction bases outside the gene matches: 2. Germline V gives CDR1 SGDLS, CDR2 YYNGEE. There are 13 residues in the CDR3.

CDR3 nucleotides: TGTGCCAGCAGCTCTCGACAGGGTAGCGAGACCCAGTACTTC. Translating gives CASSSRQGSETQYF. V is TRBV11-2 and J is TRBJ2-5; TRBD1 matches 7 bases. V lost 4 bases, J lost 5 bases, and 7 bases stayed unmatched. Germline CDR1 reads SGHAT; CDR2 reads FQNNGV. This CDR3 has 14 residues.

This clone was found a few times. V gene TRBV5-4 combines with J gene TRBJ1-3, with a tentative D call TRBD1 (5 bases). Germline V CDR1 and CDR2: SGHNT, YYREEE (reference sequence). CDR3 size: 14 residues. V was shortened by 2 bases and J by 4 bases, with 10 bases between the two germline ends. This chain's CDR3 is CASSFGGSGNTIYF. In DNA form, the CDR3 reads TGTGCCAGCAGCTTCGGGGGGTCGGGAAACACCATATATTTT.